Below, one T cell receptor beta chain is given with its context. This CDR3 comprises 16 residues. V gave up 5 bases and J gave up 0 bases, with 16 bases separating them. Germline V gene data show CDR1 as SEHNR and CDR2 as FQNEAQ (reference sequence). This sample is drawn from a study of blood T cell repertoires in COVID-19. Study information: Acute and convalescent COVID-19 specimens originated in the United States, Italy and Spain.

Individuals aged about 18 to 89 years were recruited from roughly 22 US areas. Resolution of symptoms, clearance, or two negative PCRs was present in recovered Cohort 3 donors. The data were produced by immunoSEQ multiplex PCR, yet TCRdb's version contains in-frame clones alone and is incomplete. The table records approximately 280,000 clones, approximately 86% of them present only once. This sequence was found in a woman aged 18-35 years who had recovered from COVID-19. This chain connects TRBV7-9 to TRBJ2-5; D gene ambiguous. Specimen: PBMCs or T cells enriched from blood (not recorded which). The CDR3 region is CASSPNPLVYQETQYF. The DNA of the CDR3 is TGTGCCAGCAGCCCAAACCCACTGGTCTACCAAGAGACCCAGTACTTC.